What follows describes a single TCR beta chain. This record belongs to a study of blood T cell repertoires in COVID-19. Study as a whole: Material from acute and convalescent COVID-19 was sourced from the United States, Italy and Spain.

Per germline, CDR1 SEHNR and CDR2 FQNEAQ (reference sequence). V lost 0 bases, J lost 0 bases, and 9 bases lay in between. The CDR3 contains 16 residues. The study recruited people aged 18 to 89 years across approximately 23 US areas. The study assigned cohorts using participant-reported clinical history. Only in-frame clones appear in the TCRdb table, and some are missing; sequencing was by immunoSEQ multiplex PCR. The sample consists of roughly 260,000 clones, roughly nine tenths of them appearing once. Sequencing input: PBMCs or T cells enriched from blood (not recorded which). The rearrangement joins TRBV7-9 to TRBJ2-1; perhaps TRBD2 as D (5 bases). The sequence was obtained from a human donor in a cohort exposed to, infected with or recovered from COVID-19 (not recorded which). The donor label of this sample is uncertain. The CDR3 DNA reads TGTGCCAGCAGCTTAGCGATACGGGGCTCCTACAATGAGCAGTTCTTC. Its translation is CASSLAIRGSYNEQFF.